The clone carrying this TCR beta chain appeared a few times. This entry comes from a study of human T cells and chemical hapten exposure. Regarding time point: patch test 1, 2 weeks after DPC sensitization. Treatment given: therapeutic diphenylcyclopropenone sensitization with weekly scalp DPC. J was trimmed by 2 bases and V by 3 bases; bases with no gene match: 6. CDR1 SGHAT and CDR2 FQNNGV come from the germline V gene. This CDR3 region has 16 residues. TCRdb re-called the RACE reads with MiXCR, one entry per CDR3 protein. This sample yields approximately 110,000 distinct CDR3 sequences, of which roughly 11% are seen a single time; roughly 3.5% belongs to the top ten.

This clonotype originated in a woman in her forties with alopecia areata. Some clones in this sample may be carry-over from other donors' samples. The rearrangement uses TRBV11-2 and TRBJ2-3; TRBD2 aligns across 9 bases. This material consisted of whole blood, taken in connection with sensitization to the hapten diphenylcyclopropenone (DPC). In DNA, the CDR3 is TGTGCCAGCAGCTTTAGCGGGAGAATTTCCACAGATACGCAGTATTTT. This encodes CASSFSGRISTDTQYF.